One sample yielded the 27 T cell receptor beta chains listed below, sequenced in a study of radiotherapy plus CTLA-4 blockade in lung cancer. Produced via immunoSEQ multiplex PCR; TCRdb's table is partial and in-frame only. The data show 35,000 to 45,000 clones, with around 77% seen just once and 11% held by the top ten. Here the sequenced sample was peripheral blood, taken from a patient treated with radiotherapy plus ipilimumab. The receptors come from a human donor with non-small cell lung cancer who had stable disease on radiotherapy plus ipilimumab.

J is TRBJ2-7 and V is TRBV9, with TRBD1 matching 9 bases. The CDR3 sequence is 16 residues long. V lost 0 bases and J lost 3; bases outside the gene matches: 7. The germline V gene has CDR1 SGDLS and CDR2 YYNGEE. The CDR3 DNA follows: TGTGCCAGCAGCGTAGCTGCGGGACAGGGTAACTACGAGCAGTACTTC. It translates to CASSVAAGQGNYEQYF.

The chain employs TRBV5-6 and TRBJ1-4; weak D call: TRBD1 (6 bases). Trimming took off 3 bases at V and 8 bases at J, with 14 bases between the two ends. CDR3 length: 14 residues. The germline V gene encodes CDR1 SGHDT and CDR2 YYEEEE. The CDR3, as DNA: TGTGCCAGCAGCTACACAGGGCTGGGGGAAAAACTGTTTTTT. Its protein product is CASSYTGLGEKLFF.

The CDR3 nucleotides read TGCAGCACCTGGGGCGGAGAGGGGAGGTGGATGAACACTGAAGCTTTCTTT. Its translation: CSTWGGEGRWMNTEAFF. V usage is TRBV29-1 and J usage is TRBJ1-1, with D tentatively TRBD1 (5 bases). This CDR3 region has 17 residues. Germline V gene sequence: CDR1 SQVTM, CDR2 ANQGSEA. The V gene lost 8 bases and the J gene lost 0 bases, with 25 bases spanning the gap. Filled out from reference TRBV29-1 and TRBJ1-1, the complete variable domain reads SAVISQKPSRDICQRGTSLTIQCQVDSQVTMMFWYRQQPGQSLTLIATANQGSEATYESGFVIDKFPISRPNLTFSTLTVSNMSPEDSSIYLCSTWGGEGRWMNTEAFFGQGTRLTVV.

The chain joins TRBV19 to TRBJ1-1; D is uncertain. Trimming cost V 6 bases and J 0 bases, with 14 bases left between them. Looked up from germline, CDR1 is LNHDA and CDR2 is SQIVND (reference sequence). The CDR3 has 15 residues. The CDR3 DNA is TGTGCCAGTAGAGTTACCGGTTTCCTGAACACTGAAGCTTTCTTT. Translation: CASRVTGFLNTEAFF. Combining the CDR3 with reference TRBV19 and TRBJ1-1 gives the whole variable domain DGGITQSPKYLFRKEGQNVTLSCEQNLNHDAMYWYRQDPGQGLRLIYYSQIVNDFQKGDIAEGYSVSREKKESFPLTVTSAQKNPTAFYLCASRVTGFLNTEAFFGQGTRLTVV.

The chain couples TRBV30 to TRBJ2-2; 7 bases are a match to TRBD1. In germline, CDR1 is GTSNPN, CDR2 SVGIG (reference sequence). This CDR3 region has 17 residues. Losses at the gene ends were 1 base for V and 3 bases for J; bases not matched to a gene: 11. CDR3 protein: CAWSGIGDSLHTGELFF. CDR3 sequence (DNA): TGTGCCTGGAGTGGGATTGGGGACAGCCTACACACCGGGGAGCTGTTTTTT.

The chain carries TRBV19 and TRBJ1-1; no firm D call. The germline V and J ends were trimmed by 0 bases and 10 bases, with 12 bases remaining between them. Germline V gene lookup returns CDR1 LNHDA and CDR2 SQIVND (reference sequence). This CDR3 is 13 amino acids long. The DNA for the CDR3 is TGTGCCAGTAGTATAGATGTGAACGGGGTAGCTTTCTTT. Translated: CASSIDVNGVAFF.

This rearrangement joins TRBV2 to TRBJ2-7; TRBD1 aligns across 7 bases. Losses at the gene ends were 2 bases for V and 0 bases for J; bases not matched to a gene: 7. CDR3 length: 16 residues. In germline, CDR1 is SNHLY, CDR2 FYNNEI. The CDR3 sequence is CASSERRWDSSYEQYF. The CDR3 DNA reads TGTGCCAGCAGTGAAAGGCGTTGGGACAGCTCCTACGAGCAGTACTTC.

DNA for the CDR3: TGTGCCAGCAGTTCTTCCCCAGGAATCAATCAGCCCCAGCATTTT. It yields the protein CASSSSPGINQPQHF. The chain joins TRBV6-4 to TRBJ1-5, with D uncertain. The CDR3 is 15 residues long. The germline V and J ends were trimmed by 5 bases and 3 bases, with 14 bases remaining between them. The germline CDR1 and CDR2 sequences are MRHNA and SNTAGT.

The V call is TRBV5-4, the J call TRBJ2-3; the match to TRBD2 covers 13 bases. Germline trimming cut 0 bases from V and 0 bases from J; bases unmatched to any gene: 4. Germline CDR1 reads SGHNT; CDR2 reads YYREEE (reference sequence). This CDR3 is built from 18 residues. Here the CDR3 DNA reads TGTGCCAGCAGCTTGGCCACACTAGCGGGGGGGAGCACAGATACGCAGTATTTT. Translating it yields CASSLATLAGGSTDTQYF.

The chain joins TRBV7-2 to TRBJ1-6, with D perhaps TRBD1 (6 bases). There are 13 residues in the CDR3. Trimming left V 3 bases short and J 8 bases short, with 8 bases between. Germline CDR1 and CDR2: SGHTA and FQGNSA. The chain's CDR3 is CASSLDRDSPLHF. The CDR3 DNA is TGTGCCAGCAGCTTGGACAGAGATTCACCCCTCCACTTT.

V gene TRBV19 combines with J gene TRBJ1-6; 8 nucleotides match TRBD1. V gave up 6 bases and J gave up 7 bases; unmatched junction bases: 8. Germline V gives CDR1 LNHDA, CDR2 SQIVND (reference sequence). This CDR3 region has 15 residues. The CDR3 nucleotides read TGTGCCAGTAGCTCGACAGGGGAACGGAATTCACCCCTCCACTTT. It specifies CASSSTGERNSPLHF.

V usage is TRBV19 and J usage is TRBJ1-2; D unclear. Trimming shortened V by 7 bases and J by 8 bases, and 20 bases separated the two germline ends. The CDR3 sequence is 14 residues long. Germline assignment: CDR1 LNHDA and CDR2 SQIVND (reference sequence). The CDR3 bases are TGTGCCAGTAAGCCGAGATACGGGATGAGAGGCTACACCTTC. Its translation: CASKPRYGMRGYTF.

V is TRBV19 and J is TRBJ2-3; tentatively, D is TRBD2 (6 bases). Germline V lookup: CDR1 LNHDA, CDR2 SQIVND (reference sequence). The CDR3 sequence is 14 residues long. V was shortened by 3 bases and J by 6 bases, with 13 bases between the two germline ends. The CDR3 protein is CASSMGLIMDTQYF. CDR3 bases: TGTGCCAGTAGTATGGGACTCATAATGGATACGCAGTATTTT.

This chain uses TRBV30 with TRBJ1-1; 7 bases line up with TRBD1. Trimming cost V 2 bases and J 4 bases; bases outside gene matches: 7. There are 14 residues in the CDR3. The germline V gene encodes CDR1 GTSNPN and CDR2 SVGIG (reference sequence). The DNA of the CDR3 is TGTGCCTGGAGTCGAGACAGGGCTTCCACTGAAGCTTTCTTT. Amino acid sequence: CAWSRDRASTEAFF.

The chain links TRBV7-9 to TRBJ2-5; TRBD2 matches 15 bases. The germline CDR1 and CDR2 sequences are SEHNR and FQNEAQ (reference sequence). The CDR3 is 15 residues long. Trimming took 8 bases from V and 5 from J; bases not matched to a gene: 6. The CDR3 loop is CASGTSGGPVETQYF. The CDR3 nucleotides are TGTGCCAGCGGGACTAGCGGGGGGCCGGTGGAGACCCAGTACTTC.

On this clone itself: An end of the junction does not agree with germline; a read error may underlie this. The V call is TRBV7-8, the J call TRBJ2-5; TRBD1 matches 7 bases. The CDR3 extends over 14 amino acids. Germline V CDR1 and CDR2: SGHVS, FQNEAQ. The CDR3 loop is CANSPGQHQETQYF. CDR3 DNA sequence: TGTGCCAACAGCCCGGGACAGCATCAAGAGACCCAGTACTTC.

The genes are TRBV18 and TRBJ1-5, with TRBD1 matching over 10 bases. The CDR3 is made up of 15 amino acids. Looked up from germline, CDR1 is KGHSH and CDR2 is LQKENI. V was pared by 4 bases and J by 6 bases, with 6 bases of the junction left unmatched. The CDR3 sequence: CASSRQGAAVQPQHF. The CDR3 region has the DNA TGTGCCAGCTCACGACAGGGGGCAGCGGTTCAGCCCCAGCATTTT.

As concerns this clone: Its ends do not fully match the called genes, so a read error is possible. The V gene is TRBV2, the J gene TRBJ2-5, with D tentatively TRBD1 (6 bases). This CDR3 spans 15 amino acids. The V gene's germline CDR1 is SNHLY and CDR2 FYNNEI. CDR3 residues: CASSEYRAQQGTQYF. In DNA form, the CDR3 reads TGTGCCAGCAGTGAGTACAGGGCTCAGCAAGGGACCCAGTACTTC.

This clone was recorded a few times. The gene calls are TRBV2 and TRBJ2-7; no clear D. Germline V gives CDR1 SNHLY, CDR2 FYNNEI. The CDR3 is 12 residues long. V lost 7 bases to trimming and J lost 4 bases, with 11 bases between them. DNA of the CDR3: TGTGCCAGCATGGTGGTTCGGTACGAGCAGTACTTC. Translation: CASMVVRYEQYF. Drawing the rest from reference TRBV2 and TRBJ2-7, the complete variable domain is EPEVTQTPSHQVTQMGQEVILRCVPISNHLYFYWYRQILGQKVEFLVSFYNNEISEKSEIFDDQFSVERPDGSNFTLKIRSTKLEDSAMYFCASMVVRYEQYFGPGTRLTVT.

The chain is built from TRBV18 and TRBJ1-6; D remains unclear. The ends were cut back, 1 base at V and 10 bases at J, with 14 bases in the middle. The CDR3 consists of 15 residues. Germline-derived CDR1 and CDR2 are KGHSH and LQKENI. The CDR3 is CASSPRREGGSPLHF. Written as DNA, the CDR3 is TGTGCCAGCTCACCACGCCGGGAGGGTGGGTCACCCCTCCACTTT.

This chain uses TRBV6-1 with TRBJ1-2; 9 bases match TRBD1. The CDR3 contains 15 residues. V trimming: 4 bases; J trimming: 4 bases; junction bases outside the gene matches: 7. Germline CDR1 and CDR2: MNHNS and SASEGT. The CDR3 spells CASSAGTGTSYGYTF. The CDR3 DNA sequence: TGTGCCAGCAGTGCCGGGACAGGGACTTCCTATGGCTACACCTTC.

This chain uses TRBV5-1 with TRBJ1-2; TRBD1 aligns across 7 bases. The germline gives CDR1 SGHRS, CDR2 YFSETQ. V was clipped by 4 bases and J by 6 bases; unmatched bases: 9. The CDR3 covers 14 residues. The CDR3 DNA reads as TGCGCCAGCAGCCCCCAGGGGGTTTACAATGGCTACACCTTC. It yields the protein CASSPQGVYNGYTF.

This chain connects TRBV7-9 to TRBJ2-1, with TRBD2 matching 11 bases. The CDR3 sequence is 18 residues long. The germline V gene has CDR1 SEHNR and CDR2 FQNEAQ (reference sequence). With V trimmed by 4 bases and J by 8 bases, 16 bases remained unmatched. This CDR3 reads CASSSAVLSGGEGDEQFF. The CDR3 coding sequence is TGTGCCAGCAGCTCAGCTGTTCTTAGCGGGGGGGAGGGGGATGAGCAGTTCTTC.

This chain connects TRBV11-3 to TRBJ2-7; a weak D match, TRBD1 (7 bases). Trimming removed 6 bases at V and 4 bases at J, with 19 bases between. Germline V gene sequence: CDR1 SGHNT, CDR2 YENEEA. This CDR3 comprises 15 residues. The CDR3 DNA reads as TGTGCCAGCAGACCCAAAAACAGGGGAGGATACGAGCAGTACTTC. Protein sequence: CASRPKNRGGYEQYF.

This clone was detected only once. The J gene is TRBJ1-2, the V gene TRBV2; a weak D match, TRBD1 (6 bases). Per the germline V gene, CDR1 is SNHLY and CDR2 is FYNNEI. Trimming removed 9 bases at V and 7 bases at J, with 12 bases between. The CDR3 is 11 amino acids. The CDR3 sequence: CARLGGVGYTF. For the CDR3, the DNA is TGTGCCAGGTTAGGGGGAGTTGGCTACACCTTC.

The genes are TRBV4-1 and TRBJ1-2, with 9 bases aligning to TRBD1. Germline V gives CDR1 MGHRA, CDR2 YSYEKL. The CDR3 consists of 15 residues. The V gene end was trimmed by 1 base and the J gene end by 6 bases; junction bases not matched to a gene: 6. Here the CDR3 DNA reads TGCGCCAGCAGCCAAGTGGGGACAGGGTTCCATGGCTACACCTTC. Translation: CASSQVGTGFHGYTF.

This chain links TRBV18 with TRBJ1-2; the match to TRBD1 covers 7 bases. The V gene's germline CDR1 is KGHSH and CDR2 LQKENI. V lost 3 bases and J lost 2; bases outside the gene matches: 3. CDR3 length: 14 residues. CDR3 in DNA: TGTGCCAGCTCACCCGGGACAGCGAACTATGGCTACACCTTC. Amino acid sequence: CASSPGTANYGYTF.